The next 29 T cell receptor beta chains were all read from a single sample in a study of blood T cell repertoires in COVID-19 (dated by TCRdb to about 2020). Libraries came from the immunoSEQ multiplex PCR assay. TCRdb stores this immuneACCESS table with in-frame sequences only. Part of the clones is absent; in the studies checked, under half of the shortfall reflects unresolved V genes, and no reason is known for the rest. This sample comprises about 380,000 clones, roughly four fifths of them detected only once. 1.1% of the sample lies in the top ten. The sequenced sample was peripheral blood. The receptors were gathered from a human donor with acute or convalescent COVID-19. The donor label of this sample is uncertain.

The table lists this clone with a count of one. The V gene is TRBV6-4, the J gene TRBJ2-7; 8 bases are a match to TRBD1. This CDR3 region has 16 residues. The germline gives CDR1 MRHNA, CDR2 SNTAGT. J lost 1 base, V lost 9 bases, and 14 bases had no gene match. The CDR3 loop is CARYFLWTGKSYEQYF. The CDR3 coding sequence is TGTGCCAGGTACTTCCTTTGGACAGGGAAATCCTACGAGCAGTACTTC.

The chain links TRBV3-1 (or the pseudogene TRBV3-2) to TRBJ1-2; D is possibly TRBD1 (6 bases). Trimming left V 0 bases short and J 2 bases short, with 16 bases between. The CDR3 consists of 17 residues. Germline CDR1 is LGHDT and CDR2 is YNNKEL (reference sequence). The CDR3 region is CASSQDHLTGRNYGYTF. The CDR3 DNA reads TGTGCCAGCAGCCAAGATCACCTAACAGGGAGAAACTATGGCTACACCTTC.

In its sample, this clone was seen once. This chain uses TRBV7-6 with TRBJ1-2, with a possible D match to TRBD1 (5 bases). The CDR3 totals 14 residues. Per the germline V gene, CDR1 is SGHVS and CDR2 is FNYEAQ. Between the trimmed V and J ends, which lost 1 base and 5 bases, there was a span of 11 bases. Here the CDR3 DNA reads TGTGCCAGCAGCTTAGACAGGCTCGGGTATGGCTACACCTTC. Its translation is CASSLDRLGYGYTF.

V usage is TRBV10-3 and J usage is TRBJ2-1; TRBD1 matches at 9 bases. CDR3 length: 14 amino acids. The V and J ends lost 6 bases and 5 bases, in that order; junction bases with no gene match: 5. CDR1 and CDR2 (germline): ENHRY, SYGVKD. CDR3 nucleotide sequence: TGTGCCATCAGGGGGACAGGGACTAACAATGAGCAGTTCTTC. Protein sequence: CAIRGTGTNNEQFF.

The rearrangement uses TRBV27 and TRBJ1-6, with D maybe TRBD1 (5 bases). The germline V and J ends were trimmed by 6 bases and 6 bases, with 15 bases remaining between them. Germline CDR1 is MNHEY and CDR2 is SMNVEV (reference sequence). The CDR3 spans 15 residues. The CDR3 coding sequence is TGTGCCAGCAGGGTAGGGGTGGTGAGTAATTCACCCCTCCACTTT. It yields the protein CASRVGVVSNSPLHF.

The V call is TRBV18, the J call TRBJ2-1; 13 bases align to TRBD2. CDR1 KGHSH and CDR2 LQKENI come from the germline V gene. Germline trimming cut 3 bases from V and 4 bases from J; bases unmatched to any gene: 9. The CDR3 is made up of 18 amino acids. The chain's CDR3 is CASSPGQGGLAGYNEQFF. The CDR3 DNA sequence: TGTGCCAGCTCACCGGGACAGGGGGGACTAGCGGGGTACAATGAGCAGTTCTTC. The full variable domain, with the rest looked up from reference TRBV18 and TRBJ2-1, is NAGVMQNPRHLVRRRGQEARLRCSPMKGHSHVYWYRQLPEEGLKFMVYLQKENIIDESGMPKERFSAEFPKEGPSILRIQQVVRGDSAAYFCASSPGQGGLAGYNEQFFGPGTRLTVL.

This clone was seen more than once but under ten times. The V call is TRBV4-1, the J call TRBJ1-5; TRBD1 is a possible D gene (5 bases). Deletions cut 0 bases from V and 11 bases from J, with 14 bases between. Germline V CDR1 and CDR2: MGHRA, YSYEKL. This CDR3 has 14 residues. CDR3 residues: CASSQDGGTSSQHF. In DNA form, the CDR3 reads TGCGCCAGCAGCCAAGATGGGGGGACCTCGTCCCAGCATTTT.

The V call is TRBV5-4, the J call TRBJ1-2; possibly TRBD1 for D (6 bases). Trimming removed 5 bases at V and 2 bases at J, with 22 bases between. This CDR3 comprises 17 residues. CDR1 and CDR2 from the germline V gene are SGHNT and YYREEE (reference sequence). Written as DNA, the CDR3 is TGTGCCAGCAGGAACACAGGGTACCCCTCACAAAACTATGGCTACACCTTC. This gives the protein CASRNTGYPSQNYGYTF.

The chain couples TRBV6-1 to TRBJ1-1; D is ambiguous. The germline V gene encodes CDR1 MNHNS and CDR2 SASEGT. The CDR3 covers 15 residues. V was clipped by 2 bases and J by 4 bases, with 14 bases between them. The CDR3 region is CASSESHSLATEAFF. CDR3 DNA sequence: TGTGCCAGCAGTGAATCGCATTCCTTGGCCACTGAAGCTTTCTTT.

The chain is built from TRBV14 and TRBJ2-7; D is perhaps TRBD2 (6 bases). CDR1 is SGHDN and CDR2 is FVKESK in the germline V gene. V lost 4 bases to trimming and J lost 2 bases, with 12 bases between them. This CDR3 comprises 14 residues. This chain's CDR3 is CASSLLPGAYEQYF. In nucleotides, the CDR3 is TGTGCCAGCAGCCTCCTCCCGGGAGCCTACGAGCAGTACTTC.

V usage is TRBV28 and J usage is TRBJ2-7; TRBD2 aligns across 10 bases. The J segment lost 7 bases and the V segment lost 3 bases, leaving 9 bases of the junction unmatched. The CDR3 runs to 15 residues. Germline V gene lookup returns CDR1 MDHEN and CDR2 SYDVKM. DNA for the CDR3: TGTGCCAGCAGTTTCAATCCAGCGGGGGGGCAAGAGCAGTACTTC. As protein: CASSFNPAGGQEQYF.

The chain couples TRBV7-2 to TRBJ2-1; a weak D match, TRBD1 (5 bases). Trimming removed 6 bases at V and 6 bases at J, with 12 bases between. Germline CDR1 is SGHTA and CDR2 is FQGNSA. The CDR3 totals 13 residues. The CDR3 DNA follows: TGTGCCAGCAGATCAAGGGGCAGCAATGAGCAGTTCTTC. Its translation: CASRSRGSNEQFF. Filled out from reference TRBV7-2 and TRBJ2-1, the complete variable domain reads GAGVSQSPSNKVTEKGKDVELRCDPISGHTALYWYRQSLGQGLEFLIYFQGNSAPDKSGLPSDRFSAERTGGSVSTLTIQRTQQEDSAVYLCASRSRGSNEQFFGPGTRLTVL.

The chain carries TRBV14 and TRBJ2-3, with 10 bases that match TRBD2. Germline CDR1 reads SGHDN; CDR2 reads FVKESK. This CDR3 has 16 residues. The V gene end was trimmed by 5 bases and the J gene end by 2 bases; junction bases not matched to a gene: 7. The CDR3 here is CASSSRTSGYTDTQYF. Here the CDR3 DNA reads TGTGCCAGCAGCTCCCGGACTAGCGGATACACAGATACGCAGTATTTT.

The chain joins TRBV5-6 to TRBJ1-5; D is possibly TRBD1 (5 bases). Germline CDR1 is SGHDT and CDR2 is YYEEEE. The V and J ends lost 0 bases and 5 bases respectively, with 9 bases between them. CDR3 length: 14 residues. Here the CDR3 DNA reads TGTGCCAGCAGCTTGGCGGGGGGGGATCAGCCCCAGCATTTT. Translated: CASSLAGGDQPQHF. The whole variable domain, filled in from reference TRBV5-6 and TRBJ1-5, reads DAGVTQSPTHLIKTRGQQVTLRCSPKSGHDTVSWYQQALGQGPQFIFQYYEEEERQRGNFPDRFSGHQFPNYSSELNVNALLLGDSALYLCASSLAGGDQPQHFGDGTRLSIL.

The V call is TRBV5-1, the J call TRBJ1-4; 8 nucleotides line up with TRBD1. Germline V lookup: CDR1 SGHRS, CDR2 YFSETQ. V lost 0 bases and J lost 11; bases outside the gene matches: 6. The CDR3 spans 14 residues. The CDR3 region is CASSLGTGSLKLFF. In nucleotides, the CDR3 is TGCGCCAGCAGCTTGGGGACAGGGTCCTTGAAACTGTTTTTT. The whole variable domain, filled in from reference TRBV5-1 and TRBJ1-4, reads KAGVTQTPRYLIKTRGQQVTLSCSPISGHRSVSWYQQTPGQGLQFLFEYFSETQRNKGNFPGRFSGRQFSNSRSEMNVSTLELGDSALYLCASSLGTGSLKLFFGSGTQLSVL.

This clone was detected only a few times. The chain joins TRBV6-5 to TRBJ1-6, with 8 nucleotides matching TRBD1. V lost 5 bases to trimming and J lost 8 bases; unmatched junction nucleotides: 8. Germline V gene data show CDR1 as MNHEY and CDR2 as SVGAGI. The CDR3 is 15 amino acids. The CDR3, as DNA: TGTGCCAGCAGTCCCCCCCAGGGGGCGTATTCACCCCTCCACTTT. Translation: CASSPPQGAYSPLHF.

The chain has TRBV7-9 and TRBJ1-1; D call uncertain. V lost 3 bases and J 1 base, leaving 12 bases between the germline ends. This CDR3 is 15 amino acids long. Germline V gene lookup returns CDR1 SEHNR and CDR2 FQNEAQ (reference sequence). In DNA, the CDR3 is TGTGCCAGCAGCTTTCTGGGGAGGACGAACACTGAAGCTTTCTTT. This translates into CASSFLGRTNTEAFF.

This clone came up once. Additional DNA sequences in this sample encode the identical CDR3. CDR3 DNA sequence: TGTGCCAGCTCACCAGGGCTGTACAATGAGCAGTTCTTC. Translated: CASSPGLYNEQFF. The chain has TRBV18 and TRBJ2-1; D not certain. CDR1 and CDR2 from the germline V gene are KGHSH and LQKENI. V was trimmed by 2 bases and J by 4 bases, leaving 6 bases between them. This CDR3 contains 13 residues.

V usage is TRBV12-5 and J usage is TRBJ1-1; D not certain. V gave up 1 base and J gave up 1 base, with 4 bases separating them. Germline V gives CDR1 LGHNT, CDR2 FRNRAP. The CDR3 spans 13 residues. CDR3 DNA sequence: TGTGCTAGTGGTTTGGGAGGGAACACTGAAGCTTTCTTT. Its protein product is CASGLGGNTEAFF.

The chain uses TRBV27 and TRBJ2-1; tentatively, D is TRBD1 (6 bases). V shed 6 bases and J shed 1 base, with 16 bases lying between them. Germline CDR1 reads MNHEY; CDR2 reads SMNVEV (reference sequence). The CDR3 spans 16 residues. CDR3 DNA sequence: TGTGCCAGCAGGGGCTTGGGGGCGGGTTCCTACAATGAGCAGTTCTTC. Translating gives CASRGLGAGSYNEQFF.

The V gene is TRBV7-7, the J gene TRBJ2-1, with 10 positions matching TRBD2. The trim removed 1 base at V and 6 bases at J, leaving 21 bases unmatched. The CDR3 consists of 21 residues. Germline CDR1 is SSHAT and CDR2 is FNYEAQ (reference sequence). The CDR3, as DNA: TGTGCCAGCAGCTTAGTACGAGAGGTGGGACTAGCGACTAAGAAAGGCAATGAGCAGTTCTTC. The encoded protein is CASSLVREVGLATKKGNEQFF.

This chain uses TRBV6-1 with TRBJ2-2, with 9 bases fitting TRBD2. V was clipped by 2 bases and J by 5 bases; unmatched bases: 6. The CDR3 has 16 residues. Per the germline V gene, CDR1 is MNHNS and CDR2 is SASEGT. The CDR3 loop is CASSEYGGRGTGELFF. CDR3 in DNA: TGTGCCAGCAGTGAATATGGCGGGAGGGGAACCGGGGAGCTGTTTTTT.

The V call is TRBV19, the J call TRBJ1-1; weak D call: TRBD1 (5 bases). CDR3 length: 14 amino acids. The germline V and J ends were trimmed by 10 bases and 3 bases, with 18 bases remaining between them. Germline CDR1 is LNHDA and CDR2 is SQIVND (reference sequence). This CDR3 is CATAWGTSDTEAFF. In nucleotides, the CDR3 is TGTGCCACTGCATGGGGGACTTCGGACACTGAAGCTTTCTTT.

The DNA of the CDR3 is TGCAGCGTTTCCTACAGGGGGCGAAGCAATCAGCCCCAGCATTTT. This gives the protein CSVSYRGRSNQPQHF. The chain employs TRBV29-1 and TRBJ1-5, with TRBD1 identical over 9 bases. V lost 5 bases, J lost 1 base, and 6 bases stayed unmatched. From germline, CDR1 is SQVTM and CDR2 ANQGSEA. This CDR3 comprises 15 residues.

The chain has TRBV12-5 and TRBJ2-2; 7 bases align to TRBD1. V lost 7 bases to trimming and J lost 6 bases; unmatched junction nucleotides: 2. CDR1 and CDR2 (germline): LGHNT, FRNRAP. The CDR3 has 12 amino acids. The CDR3 spells CASERGPGELFF. CDR3 coding DNA: TGTGCTAGTGAAAGGGGGCCCGGGGAGCTGTTTTTT.

The V and J genes are TRBV27 and TRBJ2-7; D may be TRBD2 (6 bases). CDR3 length: 14 residues. V lost 8 bases and J lost 4, with 18 bases in between. Germline assignment: CDR1 MNHEY and CDR2 SMNVEV (reference sequence). CDR3 sequence (DNA): TGTGCCAGCCGAGGACTAACCCAGTGGTACGAGCAGTACTTC. Translated, it gives CASRGLTQWYEQYF.

CDR3 amino acids: CASATGQGLDTQYF. CDR3 nucleotide sequence: TGTGCCAGCGCAACGGGACAGGGTCTGGATACGCAGTATTTT. The chain couples TRBV5-8 to TRBJ2-3; 9 bases are a match to TRBD1. CDR3 length equals 14 residues. Trimming cost V 7 bases and J 6 bases; bases outside gene matches: 9. Germline V gene lookup returns CDR1 SGHTS and CDR2 YDEGEE.

This clone was seen just once. This chain uses TRBV29-1 with TRBJ1-2; 10 bases agree with TRBD1. Germline V gene data show CDR1 as SQVTM and CDR2 as ANQGSEA. The J segment lost 7 bases and the V segment lost 7 bases, leaving 9 bases of the junction unmatched. The CDR3 consists of 13 residues. The DNA of the CDR3 is TGCAGCGCCGGGACAGGGGTTTTGCGTGGCTACACCTTC. Residues: CSAGTGVLRGYTF.

This chain uses TRBV15 with TRBJ1-5; 7 nucleotides agree with TRBD1. The CDR3 consists of 17 residues. The J segment lost 2 bases and the V segment lost 5 bases, leaving 12 bases of the junction unmatched. Per the germline V gene, CDR1 is LNHNV and CDR2 is YYDKDF (reference sequence). The CDR3 nucleotides are TGTGCCACCAGCGGATCACAGGGGAAGTACGGCAATCAGCCCCAGCATTTT. As protein: CATSGSQGKYGNQPQHF.